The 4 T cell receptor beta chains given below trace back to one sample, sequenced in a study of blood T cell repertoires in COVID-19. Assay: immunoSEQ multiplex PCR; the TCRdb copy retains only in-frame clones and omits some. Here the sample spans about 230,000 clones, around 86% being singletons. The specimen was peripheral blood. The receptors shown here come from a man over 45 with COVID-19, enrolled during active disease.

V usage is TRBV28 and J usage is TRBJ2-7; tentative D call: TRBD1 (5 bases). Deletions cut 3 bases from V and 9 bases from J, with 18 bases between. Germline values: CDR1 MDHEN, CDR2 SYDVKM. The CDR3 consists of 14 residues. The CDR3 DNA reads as TGTGCCAGCAGTTTCCGCGGACAAGTCTCTGGGCAGTACTTC. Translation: CASSFRGQVSGQYF. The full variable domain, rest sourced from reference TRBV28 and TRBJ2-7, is DVKVTQSSRYLVKRTGEKVFLECVQDMDHENMFWYRQDPGLGLRLIYFSYDVKMKEKGDIPEGYSVSREKKERFSLILESASTNQTSMYLCASSFRGQVSGQYFGPGTRLTVT.

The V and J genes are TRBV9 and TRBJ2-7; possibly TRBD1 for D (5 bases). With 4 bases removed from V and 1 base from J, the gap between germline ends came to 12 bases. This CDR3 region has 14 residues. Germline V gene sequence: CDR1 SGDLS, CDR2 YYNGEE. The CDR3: CASSRTRVSYEQYF. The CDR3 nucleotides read TGTGCCAGCAGCCGCACCAGGGTTTCCTACGAGCAGTACTTC.

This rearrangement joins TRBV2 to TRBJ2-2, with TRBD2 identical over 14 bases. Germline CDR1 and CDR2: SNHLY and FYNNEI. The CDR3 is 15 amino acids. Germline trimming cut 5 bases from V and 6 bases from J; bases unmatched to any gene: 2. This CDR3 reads CASSKGLAGAGELFF. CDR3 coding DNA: TGTGCCAGCAGTAAGGGACTAGCGGGGGCCGGGGAGCTGTTTTTT.

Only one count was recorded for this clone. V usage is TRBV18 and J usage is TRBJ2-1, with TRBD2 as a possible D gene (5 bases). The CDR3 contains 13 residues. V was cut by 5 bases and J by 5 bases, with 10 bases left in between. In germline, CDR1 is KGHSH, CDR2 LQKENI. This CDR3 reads CASSSGIHNEQFF. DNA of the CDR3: TGTGCCAGCTCATCCGGGATCCACAATGAGCAGTTCTTC.